This passage covers 9 T cell receptor beta chains from one sample sequenced in a study of a mutant IDH1 vaccine in newly diagnosed glioma. TCRdb's copy holds only in-frame clones and misses some; the assay was immunoSEQ multiplex PCR. The sample has more than 10,000 clones, roughly 79% seen once. Their antigens remain unidentified. Time point described: week 47, end of study. Topical imiquimod was applied with each vaccine dose, which held 300 ug of mutant IDH1 20-mer peptide. The input for sequencing was PBMCs, taken from a glioma patient whose treatment included an IDH1 peptide vaccine. The receptors come from a woman aged 40 to 55 with glioma.

The chain combines TRBV18 with TRBJ1-2; TRBD1 is a possible D gene (5 bases). Trimming took 3 bases from V and 1 from J, leaving 9 bases between them. The CDR3 is 14 residues long. CDR1 is KGHSH, CDR2 LQKENI, per germline. The CDR3 sequence is CASSPKGINYGYTF. Written as DNA, the CDR3 is TGTGCCAGCTCACCGAAGGGGATTAACTATGGCTACACCTTC.

The J gene is TRBJ1-1, the V gene TRBV5-1; possible D gene TRBD1, 5 bases. CDR1 is SGHRS and CDR2 is YFSETQ in the germline V gene. The length of the CDR3 is 14 residues. Trimming stripped 1 base from V and 10 bases from J, with 17 bases between. In nucleotides, the CDR3 is TGCGCCAGCAGCTTGTCAGAGTCTGGGGGGACAGCTTTCTTT. Protein: CASSLSESGGTAFF.

The chain joins TRBV28 to TRBJ2-4; D unclear. Germline CDR1 and CDR2: MDHEN and SYDVKM. The CDR3 loop spans 14 amino acids. The V gene lost 5 bases and the J gene lost 3 bases, with 11 bases spanning the gap. CDR3 nucleotide sequence: TGTGCCAGCAGTCTTAGCTTAAGCAAAAACATTCAGTACTTC. Translating it yields CASSLSLSKNIQYF.

This clone was observed a handful of times. The DNA of the CDR3 is TGTGCCAGCAGCCAAGATTTTCCGGACTCTTGGGGGAATGAGCAGTTCTTC. Protein sequence: CASSQDFPDSWGNEQFF. The rearrangement joins TRBV4-2 to TRBJ2-1; D could derive from TRBD1 or TRBD2 (5 bases each). The CDR3 contains 17 residues. Germline V gives CDR1 LGHNA, CDR2 YNFKEQ. Deletions cut 0 bases from V and 7 bases from J, with 19 bases between.

This clone has just one count. V usage is TRBV7-2 and J usage is TRBJ2-7; TRBD2 matches at 9 bases. Germline assignment: CDR1 SGHTA and CDR2 FQGNSA. The CDR3 totals 16 residues. V dropped 4 bases and J dropped 3; count of bases not matched to a gene: 10. CDR3 bases: TGTGCCAGCAGCTCGGGTAGTAGCGGGAGATACTACGAGCAGTACTTC. Protein: CASSSGSSGRYYEQYF.

The chain carries TRBV29-1 and TRBJ2-7, with D maybe TRBD1 (7 bases). V lost 5 bases, J lost 5 bases, and 16 bases lay in between. The CDR3 is made up of 13 amino acids. Germline V gene lookup returns CDR1 SQVTM and CDR2 ANQGSEA. The CDR3 DNA sequence: TGCAGCGTTCAGGGGGGCTCCGGCGACGAGCAGTACTTC. It codes for CSVQGGSGDEQYF.

This clone was counted only a few times. One junction end does not reproduce the germline sequence, and a read error may be involved. The chain is built from TRBV7-9 and TRBJ1-5; D not resolved. The V gene's germline CDR1 is SEHNR and CDR2 FQNEAQ (reference sequence). This CDR3 comprises 14 residues. CDR3 residues: CASSIAVGDQPQHF. The CDR3 DNA reads as TGTGCCAGCAGCATAGCGGTCGGCGATCAGCCCCAGCATTTT.

CDR3 in DNA: TGTGCCAGCAGTTTATCCCCCGACAGGGTCTATGGCTACACCTTC. Its protein is CASSLSPDRVYGYTF. The rearrangement joins TRBV27 to TRBJ1-2; 7 positions match TRBD1. Trimming removed 0 bases from V and 4 bases from J; junction bases left unmatched: 5. Per the germline V gene, CDR1 is MNHEY and CDR2 is SMNVEV (reference sequence). There are 15 residues in the CDR3.

This clone was detected a few times. The J gene is TRBJ2-3, the V gene TRBV7-3, with 7 bases aligning to TRBD2. Germline CDR1 SGHTA, CDR2 FQGTGA. This CDR3 spans 16 amino acids. V trimming: 6 bases; J trimming: 10 bases; junction bases outside the gene matches: 19. The CDR3 spells CASREVSGPTRDPQYF. The CDR3, as DNA: TGTGCCAGCAGGGAAGTTAGCGGGCCGACCCGGGATCCGCAGTATTTT.